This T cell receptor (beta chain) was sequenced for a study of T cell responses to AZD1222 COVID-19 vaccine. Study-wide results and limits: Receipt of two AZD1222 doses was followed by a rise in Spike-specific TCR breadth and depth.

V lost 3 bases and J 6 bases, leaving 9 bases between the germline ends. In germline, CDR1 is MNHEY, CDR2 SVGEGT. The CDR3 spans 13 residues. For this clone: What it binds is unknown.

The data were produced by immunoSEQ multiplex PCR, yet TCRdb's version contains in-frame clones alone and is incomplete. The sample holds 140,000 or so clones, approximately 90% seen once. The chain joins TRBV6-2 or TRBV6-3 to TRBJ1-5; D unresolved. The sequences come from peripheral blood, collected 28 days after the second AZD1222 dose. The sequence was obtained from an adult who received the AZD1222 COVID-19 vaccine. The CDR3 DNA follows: TGTGCCAGCAGTTATCCTGCTGGTCAGCCCCAGCATTTT. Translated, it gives CASSYPAGQPQHF.